This note documents a single T cell receptor beta chain sequence. Its target is unknown. V lost 2 bases and J lost 4, with 9 bases in between. Germline CDR1 is MNHEY and CDR2 is SMNVEV (reference sequence). This CDR3 spans 14 amino acids. Measured with immunoSEQ multiplex PCR; TCRdb has only the in-frame clones, and not every one. In the table there are 110,000 to 150,000 clones, around nine tenths of which are singletons. These data come from a study of T cell responses to AZD1222 COVID-19 vaccine. As for the study in general: The study pooled second doses at about 4 or about 12 weeks. Study outcomes and limitations: Clonal diversity may have been underestimated in mostly white British donors. The study found vaccine-associated CD4 TCRs spanning spike, dominant at 160-218 and 743-854.

V is TRBV27 and J is TRBJ2-1; D is unclear. This TCR was sampled from an adult in good health. This material consisted of peripheral blood, taken on day 0 of AZD1222 vaccination. CDR3 protein: CASSLSSTYNEQFF. The CDR3 nucleotides are TGTGCCAGCAGTTTAAGTTCTACTTACAATGAGCAGTTCTTC.